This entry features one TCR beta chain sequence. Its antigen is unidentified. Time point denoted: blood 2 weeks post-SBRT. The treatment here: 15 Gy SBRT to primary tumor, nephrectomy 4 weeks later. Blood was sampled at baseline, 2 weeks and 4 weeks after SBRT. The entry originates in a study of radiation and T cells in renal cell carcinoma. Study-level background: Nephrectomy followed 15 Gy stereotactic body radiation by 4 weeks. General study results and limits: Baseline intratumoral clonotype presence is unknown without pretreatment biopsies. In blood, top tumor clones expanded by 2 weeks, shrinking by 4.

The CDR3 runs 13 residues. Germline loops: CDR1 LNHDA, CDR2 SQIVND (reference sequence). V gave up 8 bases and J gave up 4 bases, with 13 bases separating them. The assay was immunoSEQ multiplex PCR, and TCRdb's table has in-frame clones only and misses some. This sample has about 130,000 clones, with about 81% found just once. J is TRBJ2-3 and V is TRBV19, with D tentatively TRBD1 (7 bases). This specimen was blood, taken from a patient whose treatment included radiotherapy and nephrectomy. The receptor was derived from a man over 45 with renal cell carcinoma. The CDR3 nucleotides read TGTGCCAGTCAGGGGGGACACGCAGATACGCAGTATTTT. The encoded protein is CASQGGHADTQYF. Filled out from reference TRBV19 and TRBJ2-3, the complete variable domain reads DGGITQSPKYLFRKEGQNVTLSCEQNLNHDAMYWYRQDPGQGLRLIYYSQIVNDFQKGDIAEGYSVSREKKESFPLTVTSAQKNPTAFYLCASQGGHADTQYFGPGTRLTVL.